This TCR beta chain was captured by sequencing in a study of post-analysis software for immune sequencing data. Study information: Relapsing-remitting, secondary progressive and progressive-relapsing multiple sclerosis courses were included.

Worth noting for this clonotype: Its antigen is not identified.

The library was made from cDNA and included unique molecular identifiers. There were about 1 to 10 million T cells, and roughly 0.5 million cDNA molecules came from them. A single record per CDR3 protein comes from TCRdb applying MiXCR to the PCR reads. The top ten clones hold about 6% of a sample with roughly 570,000 distinct CDR3 sequences, around a third of them seen once. V was cut by 1 base and J by 5 bases, with 16 bases left in between. Germline V gene sequence: CDR1 SGHRS, CDR2 YFSETQ. This CDR3 comprises 16 residues. Study conclusions and caveats: Among multiple sclerosis patients, normalized Chao1 diversity was significantly below that of controls. TRBV segments more frequent in patients than in controls numbered roughly 5 and included TRBV5-6, TRBV5-1 and TRBV20-1.

Sequenced input: blood. The source of this sequence is a girl aged 2-17 years with multiple sclerosis. The genes are TRBV5-1 and TRBJ2-1, with D possibly matching TRBD1 (6 bases). The CDR3 sequence: CASSLQVTGSHNEQFF. CDR3 coding DNA: TGCGCCAGCAGCTTGCAGGTTACAGGGTCACACAATGAGCAGTTCTTC. Combining the CDR3 with reference TRBV5-1 and TRBJ2-1 gives the whole variable domain KAGVTQTPRYLIKTRGQQVTLSCSPISGHRSVSWYQQTPGQGLQFLFEYFSETQRNKGNFPGRFSGRQFSNSRSEMNVSTLELGDSALYLCASSLQVTGSHNEQFFGPGTRLTVL.